Here is one TCR beta chain with its context. V lost 4 bases to trimming and J lost 0 bases, with 14 bases between them. CDR1 is SGHKS and CDR2 is YYEKEE in the germline V gene (reference sequence). CDR3 length: 16 residues. This specimen belongs to a study of response to subunit inactivated influenza vaccine. TCRdb analysed the RT-PCR reads with MiXCR anew, one entry per CDR3 protein. The data show 500,000 to 600,000 distinct CDR3 sequences, approximately 13% seen once. This receptor was taken from a man aged 50-60 years who received an inactivated influenza vaccine. The rearrangement uses TRBV5-5 and TRBJ1-5; no reliable D call. Sequenced material: PBMCs from blood, taken roughly 47 days after vaccination. CDR3 protein: CASSPFSPTSNQPQHF. Written as DNA, the CDR3 is TGTGCCAGCAGCCCTTTTAGCCCGACTAGCAATCAGCCCCAGCATTTT.